Below, 5 T cell receptor beta chains from the same sample are listed, as sequenced in a study of chemoradiotherapy in HPV16-positive cancers. Profiled with immunoSEQ multiplex PCR; TCRdb holds only in-frame clones, not every one. This repertoire shows some 10,000 clones, roughly 70% found once; its top ten account for 8% to 9.5%. Sampling was carried out from a patient who underwent chemoradiotherapy. Receptors were obtained from a human donor with HPV-associated anogenital cancer.

There are a few counts of this clone. This chain joins TRBV27 and TRBJ2-6; TRBD1 might be the D (6 bases). The V end lost 8 bases, the J end lost 0 bases, and 17 bases lay between the germline ends. There are 17 residues in the CDR3. The V gene's germline CDR1 is MNHEY and CDR2 SMNVEV (reference sequence). CDR3 region: CASRHLDSVSGANVLTF. The CDR3 DNA reads TGTGCCAGCCGACACCTGGACAGTGTCTCTGGGGCCAACGTCCTGACTTTC.

CDR3 residues: CASSLSGTVNTGELFF. In nucleotides, the CDR3 is TGTGCCAGCAGTTTATCGGGGACGGTGAACACCGGGGAGCTGTTTTTT. This chain joins TRBV27 and TRBJ2-2, with D perhaps matching TRBD1 or TRBD2 (5 bases each). Trimming pared 0 bases from V and 1 base from J, leaving 9 bases between. CDR1 MNHEY and CDR2 SMNVEV come from the germline V gene (reference sequence). CDR3 length: 16 residues.

The chain combines TRBV6-1 with TRBJ2-7, with a possible D match to TRBD1 (6 bases). The CDR3 contains 14 residues. Germline assignment: CDR1 MNHNS and CDR2 SASEGT. Trimming took off 8 bases at V and 2 bases at J, with 16 bases between the two ends. The CDR3 loop is CASGEVPGAYEQYF. CDR3 DNA: TGTGCCAGCGGCGAAGTTCCAGGGGCCTACGAGCAGTACTTC.

The chain has TRBV11-2 and TRBJ2-5; D remains unclear. Germline V gene lookup returns CDR1 SGHAT and CDR2 FQNNGV. The CDR3 sequence is 16 residues long. Trimming took off 0 bases at V and 1 base at J, with 12 bases between the two ends. The CDR3 nucleotides are TGTGCCAGCAGCTTAGAATGGAGTGTTTCCCAAGAGACCCAGTACTTC. Protein product: CASSLEWSVSQETQYF.

This chain connects TRBV28 to TRBJ2-4; D possibly matches TRBD1 or TRBD2 (6 bases each). This CDR3 has 16 residues. The V gene's germline CDR1 is MDHEN and CDR2 SYDVKM. Trimming removed 4 bases at V and 7 bases at J, with 20 bases between. CDR3 in amino acids: CASSYSTGRGGNIQYF. For the CDR3, the DNA is TGTGCCAGCAGTTATAGTACTGGCAGAGGGGGGAACATTCAGTACTTC. Filled out from reference TRBV28 and TRBJ2-4, the complete variable domain reads DVKVTQSSRYLVKRTGEKVFLECVQDMDHENMFWYRQDPGLGLRLIYFSYDVKMKEKGDIPEGYSVSREKKERFSLILESASTNQTSMYLCASSYSTGRGGNIQYFGAGTRLSVL.